The subject of this entry is one T cell receptor (beta chain). Its specificity is unknown. This CDR3 has 15 amino acids. Germline CDR1 and CDR2: MDHEN and SYDVKM. V was pared by 6 bases and J by 7 bases, with 22 bases between. Clones were sequenced by immunoSEQ multiplex PCR, and TCRdb holds only the in-frame ones, with some missing. The repertoire holds 40,000 to 60,000 clones, with about 86% as singletons. The data derive from a study of OX40 agonist ivuxolimab in advanced cancers. Study overall: From about 23 to 85 years was the age range, with a mean of approximately 58 years, and over 80% were male. Of the participants, about 40% had some prior anti-PD-1, anti-PD-L1 or anti-CTLA-4 therapy, which was allowed.

Study results and caveats: There were, on average, more expanded clones in CD8+ T cells than in CD4+.

This material consisted of CD4+ or CD8+ T cells sorted from blood, taken in a trial of the OX40 agonist ivuxolimab. The TCR originated in an adult with an advanced solid tumor such as melanoma, head and neck, liver or kidney cancer. The chain carries TRBV28 and TRBJ2-7; D gene uncertain. The CDR3 bases are TGTGCCAGCAGCTCCCAGGCGCAGGCCCTAGGGGAGCAGTACTTC. This codes for CASSSQAQALGEQYF.